This TCR beta chain was recorded in a study of graft-versus-host responses after intestinal transplantation listed by TCRdb under 2021. At the level of the whole study: The transplants that recipients received were multivisceral, liver-intestinal, or isolated intestinal. Every recipient was given anti-thymocyte globulin induction, then maintenance tacrolimus and steroids for roughly 3 years. Graft-versus-host and host-versus-graft alloreactive T cell clones were tracked in the graft, circulation and bone marrow after intestinal transplantation using bulk TCR-beta CDR3 sequencing. Alloreactive clones were identified by sequencing pre-transplant mixed lymphocyte reaction products and comparing them with unstimulated pre-transplant donor and recipient T cells. Of the approximately 25 intestinal transplant recipients enrolled in the cohort, one of whom was a retransplant, a few patients without pretransplant specimens were excluded. A peak of at least 4% donor T cells among recipient peripheral blood mononuclear cells was the definition used for donor T cell macrochimerism. Instead of going to the commercial service, samples from three later patients were sequenced in-house on an Illumina MiSeq and processed with MiXCR. Results the study describes overall, beyond this receptor: High GvH to HvG T cell clonal ratios were observed in the allografts of patients with donor T cell macrochimerism. Conclusions were limited by the relatively low number and heterogeneity of intestinal transplant patients. Early after transplant, peak levels of circulating GvH clones were associated with declines in HvG clones. GvH clones were detected in recipient bone marrow, and some appeared earlier in ileal mucosa or blood, consistent with an intestinal mucosal origin.

The CDR3 measures 15 amino acids from cysteine to phenylalanine. Only the CDR3 DNA stays, 45 bases, in frame from base 1. At the junction V is shortened by 3 bases and J by 1 base; bases outside the gene matches: 4. Via the germline V gene, CDR1 is SGHDT and CDR2 YYEEEE. What the time point label conveys for this sample: cells obtained before transplantation from donor or recipient. CD3+CD4+ and CD3+CD8+ populations were FACS-sorted from unstimulated pre-transplant donor and recipient cells taken from spleen or lymph nodes. This clone was observed once. Its recognized antigen is unknown. Base qualities are missing; no much larger clone stands one base away. Libraries came from the immunoSEQ multiplex PCR assay. For most patients, genomic DNA was isolated with the Qiagen DNeasy Blood and Tissue Kit and shipped frozen to Adaptive Biotechnologies for TCR sequencing. High-throughput TCR-beta CDR3 sequencing of genomic DNA from most patients was performed by Adaptive Biotechnologies. From the authors' description of their analysis: TCR sequencing data for approximately 17 patients were retrieved from Adaptive's ImmunoSEQ software; three other patients were processed with MiXCR and VDJtools. To correct CD4 versus CD8 sorting errors, sequences present in both subsets at a frequency ratio below 5:1 were removed. Because the origin of CDR3 nucleotide sequences shared between donor and recipient could not be assigned, those sequences were removed. Alloreactive clones required at least 2-fold expansion over unstimulated cells and minimum CFSE-low frequency of 0.002% (template counts) or 0.001% (read counts). Clones were considered mappable if detected in sequenced pre-transplant spleen, lymph node, or MLR CFSE-low populations of the donor or recipient. The cumulative frequency of alloreactive clones was calculated as a percentage of all sequences, weighted by copy number. The clones in this table, taken by TCRdb from immuneACCESS, are in-frame only. Not every clone is retained; where verified, under half of the shortfall comes from an unresolved V gene, and the cause of the rest is unknown. V, J and clone size are those of that table, while D and trimming were read from the DNA. The sample contains tens of thousands of clones, under 85% of them found a single time. Roughly 15% of the sample belongs to the ten largest clones.

The source was unstimulated CD8+ T cells sorted from spleen or lymph node cells, collected before intestinal transplant. This chain joins TRBV5-6 to TRBJ1-5; 7 middle bases align to TRBD1. The origin of this receptor is a human donor who received an intestinal transplant. Read as DNA, the sequence is TGTGCCAGCAGCTCCGGGACAGCAAGCAATCAGCCCCAGCATTTT. Protein translation: CASSSGTASNQPQHF.